The rows below give T cell receptor beta chains drawn from one sample of a study of blood T cell repertoires in COVID-19. Here immunoSEQ multiplex PCR was the method, and the copy in TCRdb shows in-frame clones only, minus some. The sample yields about 120,000 clones, about nine tenths seen once. The sequencing sample was made of peripheral blood. These TCRs come from a man aged 55 to 69 with COVID-19, enrolled during active disease. Each CDR3 is given with its conserved first and last residue. The D gene is left open where the match is weak. A row's size may be missing; if present it is once, few, many or a size class.

v_gene: TRBV16; d_gene: .; j_gene: TRBJ1-2; abundance: .; CDR3nt: TGTGCCAGCAGTGAGGCTCAGGGAAACTATGGCTACACCTTC; CDR3aa: CASSEAQGNYGYTF
v_gene: TRBV21-1; d_gene: .; j_gene: TRBJ2-1; abundance: .; CDR3nt: TGTGCCAGCAGTCGAAACGCCCCAGGGGGAAGGGACACGAGCTCCTACAATGAGCAGTTCTTC; CDR3aa: CASSRNAPGGRDTSSYNEQFF
v_gene: TRBV19; d_gene: .; j_gene: TRBJ2-5; abundance: .; CDR3nt: TGTGCCAGTAGTACCGGGACACTTTCCCGGGAGACCCAGTACTTC; CDR3aa: CASSTGTLSRETQYF
v_gene: TRBV30; d_gene: .; j_gene: TRBJ1-6; abundance: .; CDR3nt: TGTGCCTGGTCCGGTCCGAGGATATCACCCCTCCACTTT; CDR3aa: CAWSGPRISPLHF
v_gene: TRBV2; d_gene: TRBD2; j_gene: TRBJ2-2; abundance: once; CDR3nt: TGTGCCAGCAGTAGTACTAGCGGGAGGTTGAACACCGGGGAGCTGTTTTTT; CDR3aa: CASSSTSGRLNTGELFF
v_gene: TRBV5-4; d_gene: .; j_gene: TRBJ2-2; abundance: .; CDR3nt: TGTGCCAGCAGCTTGGAACACCAGAACGGGGAGCTGTTTTTT; CDR3aa: CASSLEHQNGELFF
v_gene: TRBV30; d_gene: TRBD2; j_gene: TRBJ2-5; abundance: .; CDR3nt: TGTGCCTGGAGTGTGGCAGCTAGCGGGAGAGAGACCCAGTACTTC; CDR3aa: CAWSVAASGRETQYF
v_gene: TRBV10-1; d_gene: .; j_gene: TRBJ2-3; abundance: .; CDR3nt: TGCGCCAGCAGTGGTGGGAGCCCCACAGATACGCAGTATTTT; CDR3aa: CASSGGSPTDTQYF
v_gene: TRBV30; d_gene: .; j_gene: TRBJ2-1; abundance: .; CDR3nt: TGTGCCTCCAATTCAGCGGACTCCTACAATGAGCAGTTCTTC; CDR3aa: CASNSADSYNEQFF
v_gene: TRBV7-2; d_gene: .; j_gene: TRBJ2-3; abundance: .; CDR3nt: TGTGCCAGCAGCCCAATAGCGAAAACAGATACGCAGTATTTT; CDR3aa: CASSPIAKTDTQYF
v_gene: TRBV2; d_gene: TRBD2; j_gene: TRBJ2-5; abundance: .; CDR3nt: TGTGCCAGCAGTGCCCTAGCGGGAGGAGAGACCCAGTACTTC; CDR3aa: CASSALAGGETQYF
v_gene: TRBV5-1; d_gene: TRBD2; j_gene: TRBJ2-3; abundance: .; CDR3nt: TGCGCCAGCAGCCCCAGACTAGCGGGAGACGGTGATACGCAGTATTTT; CDR3aa: CASSPRLAGDGDTQYF
v_gene: TRBV3-1/TRBV3-2; d_gene: .; j_gene: TRBJ2-3; abundance: .; CDR3nt: TGTGCCAGCAGCTTTACCTTGGAGGCTAGCACAGATACGCAGTATTTT; CDR3aa: CASSFTLEASTDTQYF
v_gene: TRBV7-6; d_gene: TRBD2; j_gene: TRBJ2-1; abundance: .; CDR3nt: TGTGCCAGCAGCCCGGGGACTAGCCCTGGTGAGCAGTTCTTC; CDR3aa: CASSPGTSPGEQFF
v_gene: TRBV5-1; d_gene: .; j_gene: TRBJ2-1; abundance: .; CDR3nt: TGCGCCAGCAGCTTGGATGGCAACCCCTACAATGAGCAGTTCTTC; CDR3aa: CASSLDGNPYNEQFF
v_gene: TRBV3-1/TRBV3-2; d_gene: TRBD1; j_gene: TRBJ2-1; abundance: .; CDR3nt: TGTGCCAGCAGCCAAGACGGGACAGGGGATCGGGGATTCTTC; CDR3aa: CASSQDGTGDRGFF
v_gene: TRBV24-1; d_gene: .; j_gene: TRBJ2-1; abundance: .; CDR3nt: TGTGCCACCAGTGATTTCCCTAGGAACAATGAGCAGTTCTTC; CDR3aa: CATSDFPRNNEQFF
v_gene: TRBV7-2; d_gene: TRBD1; j_gene: TRBJ1-1; abundance: .; CDR3nt: TGTGCCAGCAGCCCCCGCCGACAGGGGGCGAGAACTGAAGCTTTCTTT; CDR3aa: CASSPRRQGARTEAFF
v_gene: TRBV19; d_gene: .; j_gene: TRBJ2-3; abundance: .; CDR3nt: TGTGCCAGTAGTGGTTTCGCGGGAAGCACAGATACGCAGTATTTT; CDR3aa: CASSGFAGSTDTQYF
v_gene: TRBV10-3; d_gene: TRBD2; j_gene: TRBJ2-1; abundance: .; CDR3nt: TGTGCCATCAGTGAGTCTCAACTAGCGGGAGACAATGAGCAGTTCTTC; CDR3aa: CAISESQLAGDNEQFF
v_gene: TRBV21-1; d_gene: .; j_gene: TRBJ1-2; abundance: .; CDR3nt: TGTGCCAGCAGCGGGGGACAGGGGTACTATGGCTACACCTTC; CDR3aa: CASSGGQGYYGYTF
v_gene: TRBV6-5; d_gene: .; j_gene: TRBJ2-7; abundance: .; CDR3nt: TGTGCCAGCAGTCCAACAGGGATTAACTCCTACGAGCAGTACTTC; CDR3aa: CASSPTGINSYEQYF
v_gene: TRBV6-5; d_gene: TRBD1; j_gene: TRBJ1-2; abundance: .; CDR3nt: TGTGCCAGCAGTACAGGGGGCTTTACTAACTATGGCTACACCTTC; CDR3aa: CASSTGGFTNYGYTF
v_gene: TRBV5-4; d_gene: .; j_gene: TRBJ2-2; abundance: .; CDR3nt: TGTGCCAGCAGCATAGTCACCGGGGAGCTGTTTTTT; CDR3aa: CASSIVTGELFF
v_gene: TRBV6-5; d_gene: .; j_gene: TRBJ2-3; abundance: .; CDR3nt: TGTGCCAGCAGCCCCCCCCCTTCGGGGGATACGCAGTATTTT; CDR3aa: CASSPPPSGDTQYF
v_gene: TRBV9; d_gene: TRBD1; j_gene: TRBJ2-5; abundance: .; CDR3nt: TGTGCCAGCAGCTGGGGACAGGGGGTTCGAGAGACCCAGTACTTC; CDR3aa: CASSWGQGVRETQYF
v_gene: TRBV4-1; d_gene: TRBD1; j_gene: TRBJ2-2; abundance: .; CDR3nt: TGCGCCAGCAGCCAAGAAGGGACAGTTAGGACCGGGGAGCTGTTTTTT; CDR3aa: CASSQEGTVRTGELFF
v_gene: TRBV19; d_gene: .; j_gene: TRBJ1-1; abundance: .; CDR3nt: TGTGCCAGTAGTATAAGAGGCTGGTTAAACACTGAAGCTTTCTTT; CDR3aa: CASSIRGWLNTEAFF
v_gene: TRBV24-1; d_gene: .; j_gene: TRBJ2-2; abundance: .; CDR3nt: TGTGCCACCAGTGATTTGCCGGACTCCAACACCGGGGAGCTGTTTTTT; CDR3aa: CATSDLPDSNTGELFF
v_gene: TRBV4-1; d_gene: TRBD1; j_gene: TRBJ2-5; abundance: .; CDR3nt: TGCGCCAGCAGCCAAGATGGTGGGACAGAAGAGACCCAGTACTTC; CDR3aa: CASSQDGGTEETQYF
v_gene: TRBV11-3; d_gene: .; j_gene: TRBJ2-1; abundance: once; CDR3nt: TGTGCCAGCAGCTTAGACCGAAACAGGCTCCACTACAATGAGCAGTTCTTC; CDR3aa: CASSLDRNRLHYNEQFF
v_gene: TRBV19; d_gene: .; j_gene: TRBJ1-3; abundance: .; CDR3nt: TGTGCCAGTAGTGAGACATCGGCCTCTGGAAACACCATATATTTT; CDR3aa: CASSETSASGNTIYF
v_gene: TRBV7-8; d_gene: TRBD1; j_gene: TRBJ1-5; abundance: .; CDR3nt: TGTGCCAGCAGCCCCCCCGGGACAGGGGGTCAGCCCCAGCATTTT; CDR3aa: CASSPPGTGGQPQHF
v_gene: TRBV9; d_gene: TRBD2; j_gene: TRBJ2-1; abundance: .; CDR3nt: TGTGCCAGCAGCATCCTGACTAGCGGAGATCTTAATGAGCAGTTCTTC; CDR3aa: CASSILTSGDLNEQFF
v_gene: TRBV4-1; d_gene: TRBD1; j_gene: TRBJ1-5; abundance: .; CDR3nt: TGCGCCAGCAGCCGAGCCGGGACAGGGTACAATCAGCCCCAGCATTTT; CDR3aa: CASSRAGTGYNQPQHF
v_gene: TRBV19; d_gene: TRBD1; j_gene: TRBJ2-5; abundance: once; CDR3nt: TGTGCCAGTAGTAGCCCCGGGACAGAGCAAGAGACCCAGTACTTC; CDR3aa: CASSSPGTEQETQYF
v_gene: TRBV2; d_gene: TRBD1; j_gene: TRBJ1-5; abundance: .; CDR3nt: TGTGCCAGCAGTGAAGTATCAGGGGGTTATAGCAATCAGCCCCAGCATTTT; CDR3aa: CASSEVSGGYSNQPQHF
v_gene: TRBV19; d_gene: TRBD1; j_gene: TRBJ1-4; abundance: .; CDR3nt: TGTGCCAGTAGTATTTCCGGGACAGAGAATGAAAAACTGTTTTTT; CDR3aa: CASSISGTENEKLFF
v_gene: TRBV7-9; d_gene: .; j_gene: TRBJ2-7; abundance: once; CDR3nt: TGTGCCAGCACCCCAGGGGCAGAGTCTTCCTACGAGCAGTACTTC; CDR3aa: CASTPGAESSYEQYF
v_gene: TRBV4-2; d_gene: .; j_gene: TRBJ1-1; abundance: .; CDR3nt: TGTGCCAGCAGCCAAGAGGACAACAACACTGAAGCTTTCTTT; CDR3aa: CASSQEDNNTEAFF
v_gene: TRBV19; d_gene: .; j_gene: TRBJ2-3; abundance: .; CDR3nt: TGTGCCAGTAGCCTAGCGATCCACACAGATACGCAGTATTTT; CDR3aa: CASSLAIHTDTQYF
v_gene: TRBV30; d_gene: .; j_gene: TRBJ2-2; abundance: few; CDR3nt: TGTGCCTGGAGTTTGGAGGTCGCGAACACCGGGGAGCTGTTTTTT; CDR3aa: CAWSLEVANTGELFF
v_gene: TRBV10-3; d_gene: TRBD1; j_gene: TRBJ2-7; abundance: .; CDR3nt: TGTGCCATCAGACCCACGGGGACAGACTCCTACGAGCAGTACTTC; CDR3aa: CAIRPTGTDSYEQYF
v_gene: TRBV10-2; d_gene: .; j_gene: TRBJ1-4; abundance: .; CDR3nt: TGCGCCAGCAGCCTCGACAGGAGGGAAAAACTGTTTTTT; CDR3aa: CASSLDRREKLFF
v_gene: TRBV4-1; d_gene: .; j_gene: TRBJ1-1; abundance: .; CDR3nt: TGCGCCAGCAGGGGGGCCCTTAGGGGCACTGAAGCTTTCTTT; CDR3aa: CASRGALRGTEAFF
v_gene: TRBV28; d_gene: TRBD1; j_gene: TRBJ1-1; abundance: .; CDR3nt: TGTGCCAGCAGCGACAGGGGCAGGGACACTGAAGCTTTCTTT; CDR3aa: CASSDRGRDTEAFF
v_gene: TRBV10-2; d_gene: TRBD1; j_gene: TRBJ1-1; abundance: .; CDR3nt: TGCGCCAGCAGGCAGGACAGGGGGGACACTGAAGCTTTCTTT; CDR3aa: CASRQDRGDTEAFF
v_gene: TRBV2; d_gene: TRBD1; j_gene: TRBJ1-2; abundance: once; CDR3nt: TGTGCCAGCAGTGATGGCAGGGGGACTTATGGCTACACCTTC; CDR3aa: CASSDGRGTYGYTF
v_gene: TRBV18; d_gene: TRBD1; j_gene: TRBJ1-3; abundance: .; CDR3nt: TGTGCCAGCTCACCAACGACAGGGGACAACACCATATATTTT; CDR3aa: CASSPTTGDNTIYF